The T cell receptor beta chain described here comes from a study of shared T cell receptors in the human thymus. The assay was immunoSEQ multiplex PCR, and TCRdb's table has in-frame clones only and misses some. This sample carries hundreds of thousands of clones, over 75% of them seen once, and the ten largest clones take roughly 0.0094%. This CDR3 comprises 13 residues. CDR1 and CDR2 from the germline V gene are MDHEN and SYDVKM. In the case of this clone: Compared with germline, one end of the junction differs, possibly owing to a read error.

This sample also appeared in a second study, on human thymus T cells. That source adds: The related literature has documented a marked overlap of thymic repertoires among unrelated individuals.

The V call is TRBV28, the J call TRBJ1-4, with 8 nucleotides matching TRBD1. The sample taken for sequencing was thymocytes. The sequence derives from a boy in the first two years of life with a congenital heart defect. This CDR3 reads CASSYGRGREAWF. In nucleotides, the CDR3 is TGTGCCAGCAGTTATGGCAGGGGGCGTGAAGCCTGGTTT.